This TCR beta chain was sequenced during a study of vaccination effects on CD4 cells after COVID-19. Study in general: Post-vaccine draws lagged the second dose by a median of 72 days.

Only in-frame clones appear in the TCRdb table, and some are missing; sequencing was by immunoSEQ multiplex PCR. The sample consists of about 69,000 clones, about 80% of them appearing once. Remarks on this clone: Its antigen is unidentified.

CDR1 and CDR2 from the germline V gene are SGHRS and YFSETQ. CDR3 length: 14 residues. J gave up 3 bases and V 4 bases, and 3 bases lay outside the gene matches. Antigen-specific CD4+ T cells were expanded with viral peptide pools in the ViraFEST assay before sequencing. A roughly 10-day culture period preceded the isolation of CD4+ T cells. All study participants received two doses of BNT162b2 or mRNA-1273 vaccine. Researchers reported culturing 2.1 million or so PBMC in each well, adding 10 IU/ml IL-2 and approximately 10 ug/ml peptides. Researchers swapped half the medium for IL-2 medium on both days 3 and 7.

The V call is TRBV5-1, the J call TRBJ1-4; 7 positions agree with TRBD1. This sequence was found in a human donor who received a COVID-19 vaccine. This specimen consisted of CD4+ T cells from PBMCs cultured with HCoV-OC43 spike peptides, obtained after COVID-19 vaccination. Subset described: HCoV-OC43 spike overlapping peptide pool stimulation. CDR3 sequence: CASSRDRSNEKLFF. The CDR3 DNA is TGCGCCAGCAGCCGGGACAGATCTAATGAAAAACTGTTTTTT.